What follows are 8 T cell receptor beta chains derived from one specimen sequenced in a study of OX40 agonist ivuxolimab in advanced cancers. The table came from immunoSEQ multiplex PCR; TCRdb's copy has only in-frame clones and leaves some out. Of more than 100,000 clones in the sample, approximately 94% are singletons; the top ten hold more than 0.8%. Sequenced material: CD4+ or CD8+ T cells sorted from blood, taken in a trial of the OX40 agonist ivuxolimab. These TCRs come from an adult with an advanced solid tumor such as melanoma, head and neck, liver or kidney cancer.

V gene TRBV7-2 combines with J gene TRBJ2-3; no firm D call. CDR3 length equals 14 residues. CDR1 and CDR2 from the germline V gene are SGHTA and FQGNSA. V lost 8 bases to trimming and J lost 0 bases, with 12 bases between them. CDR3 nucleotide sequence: TGTGCCAGCCGCGGCAGAACCAGCACAGATACGCAGTATTTT. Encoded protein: CASRGRTSTDTQYF. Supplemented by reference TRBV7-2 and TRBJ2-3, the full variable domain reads GAGVSQSPSNKVTEKGKDVELRCDPISGHTALYWYRQSLGQGLEFLIYFQGNSAPDKSGLPSDRFSAERTGGSVSTLTIQRTQQEDSAVYLCASRGRTSTDTQYFGPGTRLTVL.

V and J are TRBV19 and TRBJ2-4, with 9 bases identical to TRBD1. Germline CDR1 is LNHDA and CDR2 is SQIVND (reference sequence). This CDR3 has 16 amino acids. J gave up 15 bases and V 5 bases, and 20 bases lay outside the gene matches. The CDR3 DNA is TGTGCCAGTAGTTGGACAGGGGAGGGGGCCCTTAAACTTAGGTACTTC. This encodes CASSWTGEGALKLRYF.

In DNA, the CDR3 is TGTGCCAGCAGCCCTGACAGGGTGAGCTACGAGCAGTACTTC. Protein product: CASSPDRVSYEQYF. The V and J genes are TRBV5-4 and TRBJ2-7; 7 nucleotides align to TRBD1. V gave up 4 bases and J gave up 3 bases; unmatched junction bases: 7. The length of the CDR3 is 14 residues. Germline values: CDR1 SGHNT, CDR2 YYREEE (reference sequence).

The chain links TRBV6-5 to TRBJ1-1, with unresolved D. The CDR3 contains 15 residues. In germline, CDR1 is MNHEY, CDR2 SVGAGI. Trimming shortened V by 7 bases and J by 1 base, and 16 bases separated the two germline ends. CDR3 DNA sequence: TGTGCCAGCATCCGTTCCGGATCGTGGAACACTGAAGCTTTCTTT. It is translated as CASIRSGSWNTEAFF.

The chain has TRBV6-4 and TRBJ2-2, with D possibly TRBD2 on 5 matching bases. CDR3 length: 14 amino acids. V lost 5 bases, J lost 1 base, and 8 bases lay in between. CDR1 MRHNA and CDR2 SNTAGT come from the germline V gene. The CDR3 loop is CASSSGLNTGELFF. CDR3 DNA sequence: TGTGCCAGCAGTAGCGGTTTGAACACCGGGGAGCTGTTTTTT.

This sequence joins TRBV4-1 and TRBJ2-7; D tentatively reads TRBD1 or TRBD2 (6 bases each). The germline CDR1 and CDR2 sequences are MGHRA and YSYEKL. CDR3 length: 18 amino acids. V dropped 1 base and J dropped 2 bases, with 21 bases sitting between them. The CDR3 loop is CASSQGRAFGGRTYEQYF. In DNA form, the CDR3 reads TGCGCCAGCAGCCAAGGCCGCGCTTTCGGGGGCCGGACCTACGAGCAGTACTTC.

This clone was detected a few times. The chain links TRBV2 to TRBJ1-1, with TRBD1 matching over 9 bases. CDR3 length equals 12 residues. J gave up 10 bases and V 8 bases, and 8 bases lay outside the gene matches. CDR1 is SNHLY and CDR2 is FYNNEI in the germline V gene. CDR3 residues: CASESGTGRAFF. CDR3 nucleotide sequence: TGTGCCAGCGAGTCGGGGACAGGGAGAGCTTTCTTT.

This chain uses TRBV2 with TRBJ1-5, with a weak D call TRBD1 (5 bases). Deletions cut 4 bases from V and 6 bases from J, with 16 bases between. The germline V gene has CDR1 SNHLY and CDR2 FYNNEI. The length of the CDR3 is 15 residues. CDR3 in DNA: TGTGCCAGCAGTGGGTGGCAGGGTGGAGGTCAGCCCCAGCATTTT. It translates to CASSGWQGGGQPQHF. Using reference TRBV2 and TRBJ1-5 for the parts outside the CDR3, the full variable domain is EPEVTQTPSHQVTQMGQEVILRCVPISNHLYFYWYRQILGQKVEFLVSFYNNEISEKSEIFDDQFSVERPDGSNFTLKIRSTKLEDSAMYFCASSGWQGGGQPQHFGDGTRLSIL.